These 18 T cell receptor beta chains originate from one sample sequenced in a study of glioma-infiltrating T cells after dendritic cell vaccination. Generated by immunoSEQ multiplex PCR, the TCRdb table keeps only in-frame clones and is missing some. Of some 100,000 clones in the sample, around 85% were seen once. This material consisted of blood, taken before dendritic cell vaccination. All receptors derive from a human donor with glioblastoma.

This clone was seen a single time. The rearrangement links TRBV6-5 to TRBJ2-5, with a weak D call TRBD1 (5 bases). The CDR3 loop spans 14 amino acids. V shed 10 bases and J shed 4 bases, with 19 bases lying between them. Germline values: CDR1 MNHEY, CDR2 SVGAGI. The CDR3 here is CATLPLGAGETQYF. CDR3 in DNA: TGTGCCACATTGCCCCTTGGGGCCGGAGAGACCCAGTACTTC.

The CDR3 spells CSASPHSEQYF. The CDR3 nucleotides read TGCAGTGCTAGTCCGCACTCGGAGCAGTACTTC. The chain has TRBV20-1 and TRBJ2-7; D unclear. The CDR3 has 11 amino acids. Germline V CDR1 and CDR2: DFQATT, SNEGSKA (reference sequence). Trimming left V 3 bases short and J 7 bases short, with 10 bases between.

The CDR3 bases are TGTGCCAGCAGTTACGGGCACCGGGGGGTCACTGAAGCTTTCTTT. Protein product: CASSYGHRGVTEAFF. This chain uses TRBV6-6 with TRBJ1-1; TRBD1 might be the D (5 bases). Trimming removed 2 bases at V and 4 bases at J, with 14 bases between. The CDR3 sequence is 15 residues long. The germline CDR1 and CDR2 sequences are MNHNY and SVGAGI (reference sequence).

This sequence joins TRBV7-2 and TRBJ2-2; 9 bases are a match to TRBD2. In germline, CDR1 is SGHTA, CDR2 FQGNSA. This CDR3 region has 18 residues. The V gene end was trimmed by 4 bases and the J gene end by 4 bases; junction bases not matched to a gene: 13. For the CDR3, the DNA is TGTGCCAGCAGCTCCCGACTAGCGGTATCGACGGGCACCGGGGAGCTGTTTTTT. Protein sequence: CASSSRLAVSTGTGELFF.

V is TRBV11-2 and J is TRBJ1-2, with 8 bases that match TRBD1. The trim removed 4 bases at V and 5 bases at J, leaving 12 bases unmatched. This CDR3 comprises 16 residues. Per the germline V gene, CDR1 is SGHAT and CDR2 is FQNNGV. The CDR3 region has the DNA TGTGCCAGCAGCTCCCCCTTCCAGGACAGGGTTTATGGCTACACCTTC. This codes for CASSSPFQDRVYGYTF.

The gene calls are TRBV29-1 and TRBJ2-1; TRBD2 matches at 12 bases. Losses at the gene ends were 2 bases for V and 7 bases for J; bases not matched to a gene: 9. This CDR3 is 16 amino acids long. Germline lookup yields CDR1 SQVTM and CDR2 ANQGSEA. The CDR3 coding sequence is TGCAGCGTTGAAACTAGCGGGGGGACCTTGTGGAATGAGCAGTTCTTC. Translation gives CSVETSGGTLWNEQFF.

The chain joins TRBV19 to TRBJ2-5; 7 nucleotides match TRBD1. The J segment lost 4 bases and the V segment lost 7 bases, leaving 9 bases of the junction unmatched. The CDR3 is 14 amino acids. CDR1 is LNHDA, CDR2 SQIVND, per germline (reference sequence). In DNA, the CDR3 is TGTGCCAGTAAGCCAGGAACAGGGGCAGAGACCCAGTACTTC. Translating it yields CASKPGTGAETQYF.

This rearrangement joins TRBV7-9 to TRBJ1-1, with 9 bases identical to TRBD1. CDR1 and CDR2 from the germline V gene are SEHNR and FQNEAQ (reference sequence). The V segment lost 8 bases and the J segment 2 bases; nucleotides outside the gene matches: 12. The CDR3 sequence is 16 residues long. DNA for the CDR3: TGTGCCAGCGTAGGGGACAGGGAGGCCTTTAACACTGAAGCTTTCTTT. Translation: CASVGDREAFNTEAFF.

The chain carries TRBV19 and TRBJ2-7; D possibly corresponds to TRBD1 (5 bases). From germline, CDR1 is LNHDA and CDR2 SQIVND (reference sequence). V gave up 4 bases and J gave up 3 bases, with 7 bases separating them. This CDR3 region has 12 residues. Here the CDR3 DNA reads TGTGCCAGTAGTACCGGACACTACGAGCAGTACTTC. Residues: CASSTGHYEQYF.

CDR3: CASSLTAQTDEAFF. In DNA form, the CDR3 reads TGTGCCAGCAGCTTAACGGCCCAAACAGATGAAGCTTTCTTT. The rearrangement uses TRBV7-3 and TRBJ1-1; D is ambiguous. CDR1 is SGHTA, CDR2 FQGTGA, per germline. The CDR3 loop spans 14 amino acids. V shed 0 bases and J shed 7 bases, with 12 bases lying between them.

The chain couples TRBV6-6 to TRBJ2-5, with D possibly TRBD1 on 5 matching bases. The germline V gene has CDR1 MNHNY and CDR2 SVGAGI (reference sequence). This CDR3 comprises 15 residues. V was pared by 2 bases and J by 5 bases, with 15 bases between. For the CDR3, the DNA is TGTGCCAGCAGTTACGAAGGGGTCCTGAGGGAGACCCAGTACTTC. Residues: CASSYEGVLRETQYF.

This chain connects TRBV11-2 to TRBJ2-7; no firm D call. CDR3 length equals 14 residues. The V end was cut by 5 bases, the J end by 2 bases, with 13 bases between. The germline gives CDR1 SGHAT, CDR2 FQNNGV. CDR3 in DNA: TGTGCCAGCAGCCCATTGGGCCAGCCCTACGAGCAGTACTTC. The encoded protein is CASSPLGQPYEQYF.

This clone was seen just once. This chain joins TRBV4-2 and TRBJ2-2; TRBD2 matches at 10 bases. V lost 4 bases and J lost 1; bases outside the gene matches: 6. The CDR3 runs to 17 residues. Looked up from germline, CDR1 is LGHNA and CDR2 is YNFKEQ. The CDR3 nucleotides are TGTGCCAGCAGCCCGTGGACTAGCGGTCTGAACACCGGGGAGCTGTTTTTT. Its translation is CASSPWTSGLNTGELFF.

The V gene is TRBV5-6, the J gene TRBJ1-2; 7 bases are a match to TRBD1. The germline gives CDR1 SGHDT, CDR2 YYEEEE. Germline trimming cut 0 bases from V and 4 bases from J; bases unmatched to any gene: 3. The CDR3 has 14 amino acids. The CDR3 nucleotides are TGTGCCAGCAGCTTGGGGGGACAGTTCTATGGCTACACCTTC. Residues: CASSLGGQFYGYTF.

This clone occurred once. V usage is TRBV6-5 and J usage is TRBJ1-5; TRBD1 might be the D (6 bases). Germline CDR1 reads MNHEY; CDR2 reads SVGAGI. This CDR3 comprises 14 residues. V was pared by 5 bases and J by 3 bases, with 11 bases between. The CDR3 coding sequence is TGTGCCAGCAGTACAGGACAGCCCAATCAGCCCCAGCATTTT. Amino acid sequence: CASSTGQPNQPQHF.

The rearrangement links TRBV2 to TRBJ2-7, with 12 positions matching TRBD1. The CDR3 has 14 amino acids. Looked up from germline, CDR1 is SNHLY and CDR2 is FYNNEI. After removal of 7 bases from V and 4 bases from J, the junction contained 5 bases not matched to a gene. CDR3 protein: CASTGTGGRYEQYF. The DNA of the CDR3 is TGTGCCAGCACCGGGACAGGGGGCAGGTACGAGCAGTACTTC.

The chain uses TRBV13 and TRBJ1-1; D ambiguous. Germline CDR1 reads PRHDT; CDR2 reads FYEKMQ (reference sequence). This CDR3 region has 15 residues. V dropped 2 bases and J dropped 0 bases, with 10 bases sitting between them. CDR3 DNA: TGTGCCAGCAGCTTAAGGTCGAGGGTGAACACTGAAGCTTTCTTT. Amino acid sequence: CASSLRSRVNTEAFF.

Here the CDR3 reads CASSYAGTGGYEQYF. As DNA, the CDR3 is TGTGCCAGCAGTTACGCCGGGACAGGGGGCTACGAGCAGTACTTC. The chain recombines TRBV6-5 with TRBJ2-5; TRBD1 agrees at 11 bases. The end of the DNA is better explained by TRBJ2-7, so the J call may be wrong. The length of the CDR3 is 15 residues. Germline-derived CDR1 and CDR2 are MNHEY and SVGAGI.